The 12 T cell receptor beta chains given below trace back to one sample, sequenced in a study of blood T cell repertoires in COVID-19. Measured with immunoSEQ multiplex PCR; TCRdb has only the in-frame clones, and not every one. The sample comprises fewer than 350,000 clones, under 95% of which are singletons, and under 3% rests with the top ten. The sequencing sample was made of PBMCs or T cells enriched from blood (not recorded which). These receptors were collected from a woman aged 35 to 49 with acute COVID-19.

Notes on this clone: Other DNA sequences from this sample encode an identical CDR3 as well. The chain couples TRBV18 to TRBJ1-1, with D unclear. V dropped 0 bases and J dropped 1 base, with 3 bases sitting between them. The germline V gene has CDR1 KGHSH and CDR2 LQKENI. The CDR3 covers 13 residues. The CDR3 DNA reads TGTGCCAGCTCACCACCCCAGAACACTGAAGCTTTCTTT. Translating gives CASSPPQNTEAFF.

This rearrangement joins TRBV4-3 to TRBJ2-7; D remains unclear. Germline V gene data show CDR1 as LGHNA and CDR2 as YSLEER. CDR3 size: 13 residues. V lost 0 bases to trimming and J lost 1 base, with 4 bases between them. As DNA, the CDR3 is TGCGCCAGCAGCCAAGACTCTTCCTACGAGCAGTACTTC. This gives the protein CASSQDSSYEQYF.

The CDR3 loop reads CASRREDRAVNEQFF. The CDR3 coding sequence is TGCGCCAGCCGTCGGGAGGACAGGGCTGTGAATGAGCAGTTCTTC. The chain has TRBV5-1 and TRBJ2-1, with a tentative D call TRBD1 (8 bases). The CDR3 has 15 residues. Per the germline V gene, CDR1 is SGHRS and CDR2 is YFSETQ. Trimming cost V 7 bases and J 7 bases, with 21 bases left between them.

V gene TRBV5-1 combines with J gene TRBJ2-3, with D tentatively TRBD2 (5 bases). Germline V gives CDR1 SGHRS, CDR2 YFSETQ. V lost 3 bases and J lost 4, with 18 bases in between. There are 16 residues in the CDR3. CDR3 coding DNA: TGCGCCAGCAGCTCTAATCCCGGGATTTCAGCAGATACGCAGTATTTT. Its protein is CASSSNPGISADTQYF.

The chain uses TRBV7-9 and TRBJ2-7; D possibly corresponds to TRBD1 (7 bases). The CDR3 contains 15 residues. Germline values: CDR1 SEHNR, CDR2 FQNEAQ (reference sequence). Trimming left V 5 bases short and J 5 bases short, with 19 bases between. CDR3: CASSPPTGWGDEQYF. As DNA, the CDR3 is TGTGCCAGCAGCCCGCCGACAGGGTGGGGGGACGAGCAGTACTTC. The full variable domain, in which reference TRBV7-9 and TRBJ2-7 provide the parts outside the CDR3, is DTGVSQNPRHKITKRGQNVTFRCDPISEHNRLYWYRQTLGQGPEFLTYFQNEAQLEKSRLLSDRFSAERPKGSFSTLEIQRTEQGDSAMYLCASSPPTGWGDEQYFGPGTRLTVT.

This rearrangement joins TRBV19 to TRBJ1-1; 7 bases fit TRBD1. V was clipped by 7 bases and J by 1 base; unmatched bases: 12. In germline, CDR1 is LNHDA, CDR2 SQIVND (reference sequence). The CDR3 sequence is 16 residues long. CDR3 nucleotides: TGTGCCAGTAACCAGGGGGTCGACCGTCCGAACACTGAAGCTTTCTTT. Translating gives CASNQGVDRPNTEAFF. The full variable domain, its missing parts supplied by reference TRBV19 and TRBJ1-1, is DGGITQSPKYLFRKEGQNVTLSCEQNLNHDAMYWYRQDPGQGLRLIYYSQIVNDFQKGDIAEGYSVSREKKESFPLTVTSAQKNPTAFYLCASNQGVDRPNTEAFFGQGTRLTVV.

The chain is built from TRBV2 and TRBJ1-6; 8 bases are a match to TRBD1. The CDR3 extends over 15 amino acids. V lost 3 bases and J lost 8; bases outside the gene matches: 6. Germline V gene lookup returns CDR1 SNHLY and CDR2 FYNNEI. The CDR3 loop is CASSDMGQEYSPLHF. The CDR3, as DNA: TGTGCCAGCAGTGATATGGGACAGGAATATTCACCCCTCCACTTT.

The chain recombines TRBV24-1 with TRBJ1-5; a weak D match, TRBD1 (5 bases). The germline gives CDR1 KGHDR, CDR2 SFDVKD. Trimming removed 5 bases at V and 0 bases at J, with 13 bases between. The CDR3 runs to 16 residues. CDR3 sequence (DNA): TGTGCCACCAGTGCAAGCGTCGGGGGTAGCAATCAGCCCCAGCATTTT. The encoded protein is CATSASVGGSNQPQHF.

CDR3 nucleotide sequence: TGTGCCAGCAGCATGATCCCCGGCCGAGGAGAAAAACTGTTTTTT. It specifies CASSMIPGRGEKLFF. The chain joins TRBV7-8 to TRBJ1-4; unclear D gene. From germline, CDR1 is SGHVS and CDR2 FQNEAQ. V was trimmed by 5 bases and J by 8 bases, leaving 18 bases between them. The CDR3 spans 15 residues.

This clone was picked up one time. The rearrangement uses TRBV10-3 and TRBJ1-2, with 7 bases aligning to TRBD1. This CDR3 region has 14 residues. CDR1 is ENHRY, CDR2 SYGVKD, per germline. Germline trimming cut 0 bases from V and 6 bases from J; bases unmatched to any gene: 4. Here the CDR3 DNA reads TGTGCCATCAGTGAGTCGACAGGGTTGGATGGCTACACCTTC. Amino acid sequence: CAISESTGLDGYTF.

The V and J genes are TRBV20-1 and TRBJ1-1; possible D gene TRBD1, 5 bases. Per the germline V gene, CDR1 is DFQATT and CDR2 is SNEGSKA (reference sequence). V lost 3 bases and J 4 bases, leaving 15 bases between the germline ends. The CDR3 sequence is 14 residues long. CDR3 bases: TGCAGTGCTAGTTGGCCTCTCGGGGGCACTGAAGCTTTCTTT. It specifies CSASWPLGGTEAFF.

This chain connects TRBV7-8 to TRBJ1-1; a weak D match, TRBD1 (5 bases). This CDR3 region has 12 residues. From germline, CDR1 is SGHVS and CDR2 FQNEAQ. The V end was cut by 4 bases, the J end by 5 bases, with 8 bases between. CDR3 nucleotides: TGTGCCAGCAGCTACAAGGGGACTGAAGCTTTCTTT. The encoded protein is CASSYKGTEAFF.